This T cell receptor (beta chain) was captured by sequencing in a study of blood T cell repertoires in COVID-19. Whole-study context: Acute-phase and convalescent COVID-19 samples originated in the United States, Italy and Spain.

Under the authors' procedure: Counts of nucleated cells, estimated from reference gene primer amplification, were obtained. The assay was immunoSEQ multiplex PCR, and TCRdb's table has in-frame clones only and misses some. V, J and clone size are those of that table, while D and trimming were read from the DNA. Of around 100,000 clones listed, about 88% were seen once; the top ten hold 5.1%. For this clone: In the same sample, other DNA sequences code for this CDR3.

The germline V gene has CDR1 SGHRS and CDR2 YFSETQ. The V and J ends lost 4 bases and 2 bases respectively, with 3 bases between them. The CDR3 runs 11 residues. V and J are TRBV5-1 and TRBJ2-5, with D hard to call. Specimen: peripheral blood. This receptor was taken from a human donor in a cohort sampled during active COVID-19. The CDR3 DNA reads TGCGCCAGCAGCCTGCAAGAGACCCAGTACTTC. Translating it yields CASSLQETQYF.